The 26 T cell receptor beta chains reported below all come from one sample, sequenced in a study of blood T cell repertoires in COVID-19. Here immunoSEQ multiplex PCR was the method, and the copy in TCRdb shows in-frame clones only, minus some. The sample records about 120,000 clones, around 87% being singletons. Source material: peripheral blood. The receptors derive from a man in his 70s with active or convalescent COVID-19.

This chain uses TRBV27 with TRBJ2-1; TRBD2 aligns across 11 bases. Germline V lookup: CDR1 MNHEY, CDR2 SMNVEV (reference sequence). V lost 4 bases to trimming and J lost 4 bases; unmatched junction nucleotides: 6. CDR3 size: 16 residues. The CDR3 sequence is CASSSLTSGVYNEQFF. For the CDR3, the DNA is TGTGCCAGCAGTTCCTTGACTAGCGGGGTATACAATGAGCAGTTCTTC.

The chain couples TRBV19 to TRBJ1-1; 11 bases line up with TRBD1. Unmatched junction bases numbered 5, after V lost 5 bases and J lost 3 bases. This CDR3 comprises 15 residues. Per germline, CDR1 LNHDA and CDR2 SQIVND (reference sequence). The DNA of the CDR3 is TGTGCCAGTAGTTCCAGGACAGGGGGCGACACTGAAGCTTTCTTT. Translating it yields CASSSRTGGDTEAFF.

J is TRBJ1-1 and V is TRBV27, with 8 bases aligning to TRBD1. The CDR3 runs to 14 residues. V gave up 5 bases and J gave up 4 bases; unmatched junction bases: 6. Germline loops: CDR1 MNHEY, CDR2 SMNVEV (reference sequence). The CDR3 is CASSPQGAVTEAFF. The CDR3 DNA sequence: TGTGCCAGCAGTCCGCAGGGGGCGGTCACTGAAGCTTTCTTT.

This chain joins TRBV11-2 and TRBJ2-1, with D maybe TRBD1 (6 bases). Germline V CDR1 and CDR2: SGHAT, FQNNGV. This CDR3 comprises 17 residues. V was clipped by 3 bases and J by 2 bases, with 17 bases between them. The CDR3 nucleotides are TGTGCCAGCAGCTTGGGGGCCGGGGTGGGCACCTACAATGAGCAGTTCTTC. Translation gives CASSLGAGVGTYNEQFF.

This chain links TRBV5-1 with TRBJ1-3; D gene ambiguous. This CDR3 comprises 17 residues. The germline gives CDR1 SGHRS, CDR2 YFSETQ. V lost 4 bases, J lost 0 bases, and 17 bases lay in between. CDR3 loop: CASSPGGDFISGNTIYF. CDR3 in DNA: TGCGCCAGCAGCCCGGGAGGAGACTTCATCTCTGGAAACACCATATATTTT.

This chain connects TRBV5-6 to TRBJ2-7; perhaps TRBD2 as D (5 bases). CDR1 and CDR2 (germline): SGHDT, YYEEEE. V lost 0 bases to trimming and J lost 2 bases, with 18 bases between them. The CDR3 sequence is 17 residues long. CDR3 DNA: TGTGCCAGCAGCTTGGGTTTTGTGGGAGTAATTACCTACGAGCAGTACTTC. Its protein is CASSLGFVGVITYEQYF.

This clone occurred a few times. The CDR3, as DNA: TGTGCCAGCAGTGACCGGTACAGCTCCTACAATGAGCAGTTCTTC. This sequence encodes CASSDRYSSYNEQFF. This sequence joins TRBV6-4 and TRBJ2-1; the D is unclear. V dropped 2 bases and J dropped 0 bases, with 8 bases sitting between them. CDR1 MRHNA and CDR2 SNTAGT come from the germline V gene. The CDR3 spans 15 residues.

This clone appeared once. The chain joins TRBV10-2 to TRBJ2-5; 13 positions agree with TRBD2. Germline V gives CDR1 WSHSY, CDR2 SAAADI. The trim removed 8 bases at V and 5 bases at J, leaving 8 bases unmatched. The CDR3 contains 15 residues. The CDR3 DNA sequence: TGCGCCAGCTCCGGGACTAGCGGGATGGGTGAGACCCAGTACTTC. Its protein product is CASSGTSGMGETQYF.

This chain uses TRBV19 with TRBJ1-2, with a possible D match to TRBD1 (5 bases). Germline assignment: CDR1 LNHDA and CDR2 SQIVND (reference sequence). There are 17 residues in the CDR3. V dropped 4 bases and J dropped 3 bases, with 21 bases sitting between them. The CDR3 nucleotides read TGTGCCAGTAGTAAAAGAGACAGTATATCTGCTCACTATGGCTACACCTTC. Translated, it gives CASSKRDSISAHYGYTF.

The chain uses TRBV20-1 and TRBJ2-3; no clear D gene. The V gene's germline CDR1 is DFQATT and CDR2 SNEGSKA (reference sequence). Trimming took off 3 bases at V and 2 bases at J, with 15 bases between the two ends. This CDR3 region has 15 residues. CDR3 sequence reads: CSASLGRKATDTQYF. CDR3 DNA: TGCAGTGCTAGTCTCGGTCGCAAAGCCACAGATACGCAGTATTTT.

V gene TRBV21-1 combines with J gene TRBJ1-4; TRBD1 was called by the table and not checked on the DNA. TRBV21-1 represents a pseudogene. The CDR3 is 18 residues long. CDR3 sequence reads: CASSKEDSLAPTNEKLFF. CDR3 DNA sequence: TGTGCCAGCAGCAAAGAGGACAGCTTAGCCCCAACTAATGAAAAACTGTTTTTT.

This chain uses TRBV30 with TRBJ1-5; no definite D call. Trimming pared 5 bases from V and 7 bases from J, leaving 15 bases between. This CDR3 is 13 amino acids long. CDR1 is GTSNPN, CDR2 SVGIG, per germline (reference sequence). CDR3 in DNA: TGTGCCTGGTCCGTGGAGGCACAACAGCCCCAGCATTTT. Encoded protein: CAWSVEAQQPQHF.

This chain uses TRBV6-5 with TRBJ2-3, with no clear D. V was shortened by 6 bases and J by 3 bases, with 10 bases between the two germline ends. CDR1 MNHEY and CDR2 SVGAGI come from the germline V gene. The CDR3 runs to 13 residues. CDR3 coding DNA: TGTGCCAGCAGGAGCCCGAAGACAGATACGCAGTATTTT. Protein: CASRSPKTDTQYF.

This rearrangement joins TRBV4-2 to TRBJ2-2, with 7 bases lining up with TRBD2. The V gene end was trimmed by 4 bases and the J gene end by 5 bases; junction bases not matched to a gene: 13. The CDR3 has 17 amino acids. The germline V gene encodes CDR1 LGHNA and CDR2 YNFKEQ. The chain's CDR3 is CASSPQHAGELTGELFF. Here the CDR3 DNA reads TGTGCCAGCAGCCCCCAGCACGCGGGAGAGTTAACCGGGGAGCTGTTTTTT.

J is TRBJ1-5 and V is TRBV15; TRBD1 is a possible D gene (5 bases). Germline CDR1 is LNHNV and CDR2 is YYDKDF (reference sequence). Deletions cut 0 bases from V and 1 base from J, with 13 bases between. The CDR3 is 17 residues long. The CDR3 loop reads CATSRDSSPGSNQPQHF. CDR3 nucleotides: TGTGCCACCAGCAGAGATTCGTCCCCAGGGAGCAATCAGCCCCAGCATTTT.

The J gene is TRBJ2-5, the V gene TRBV4-1, with TRBD2 identical over 9 bases. The CDR3 spans 14 residues. V was clipped by 5 bases and J by 3 bases; unmatched bases: 4. Germline loops: CDR1 MGHRA, CDR2 YSYEKL. In nucleotides, the CDR3 is TGCGCCAGCAGCGACCGACTAGCGGAAGAGACCCAGTACTTC. It translates to CASSDRLAEETQYF.

The CDR3 reads CASSGRPRELFF. The CDR3 DNA follows: TGTGCCAGCAGTGGGCGGCCCCGGGAGCTGTTTTTT. This chain connects TRBV2 to TRBJ2-2; D remains unclear. The CDR3 loop spans 12 amino acids. CDR1 and CDR2 from the germline V gene are SNHLY and FYNNEI. Trimming shortened V by 4 bases and J by 9 bases, and 9 bases separated the two germline ends.

The rearrangement links TRBV6-1 to TRBJ1-5, with 7 bases identical to TRBD1. This CDR3 has 17 residues. The J segment lost 7 bases and the V segment lost 0 bases, leaving 12 bases of the junction unmatched. Germline-derived CDR1 and CDR2 are MNHNS and SASEGT. Written as DNA, the CDR3 is TGTGCCAGCAGTGAAGCGCTTCAGGGGGGTAACGGCCAGCCCCAGCATTTT. It codes for CASSEALQGGNGQPQHF.

The chain combines TRBV19 with TRBJ1-5; TRBD1 matches 10 bases. The CDR3 is 14 residues long. V shed 4 bases, J shed 10 bases, and the junction held 7 bases outside the gene matches. Germline loops: CDR1 LNHDA, CDR2 SQIVND (reference sequence). CDR3 nucleotides: TGTGCCAGTAGTAAGACAGGGGGCTATTTTCCCCAGCATTTT. Encoded protein: CASSKTGGYFPQHF. Full variable domain (outside the CDR3, taken from reference TRBV19 and TRBJ1-5): DGGITQSPKYLFRKEGQNVTLSCEQNLNHDAMYWYRQDPGQGLRLIYYSQIVNDFQKGDIAEGYSVSREKKESFPLTVTSAQKNPTAFYLCASSKTGGYFPQHFGDGTRLSIL.

The genes are TRBV19 and TRBJ1-2, with 10 bases fitting TRBD1. The CDR3 consists of 14 residues. V shed 4 bases, J shed 4 bases, and the junction held 3 bases outside the gene matches. CDR1 is LNHDA, CDR2 SQIVND, per germline (reference sequence). CDR3 nucleotide sequence: TGTGCCAGTAGTAGAGACAGGGGGCTCTATGGCTACACCTTC. Protein product: CASSRDRGLYGYTF.

This clone came up a few times. This chain connects TRBV2 to TRBJ2-1, with unresolved D. Trimming removed 0 bases at V and 9 bases at J, with 9 bases between. Germline V gene lookup returns CDR1 SNHLY and CDR2 FYNNEI. This CDR3 has 13 amino acids. In DNA, the CDR3 is TGTGCCAGCAGTGAAGCGTTCCTAATTGAGCAGTTCTTC. Translated: CASSEAFLIEQFF.

The chain couples TRBV3-1 (or the pseudogene TRBV3-2) to TRBJ2-3; 9 bases align to TRBD2. Germline V gene sequence: CDR1 LGHDT, CDR2 YNNKEL (reference sequence). Germline trimming cut 3 bases from V and 12 bases from J; bases unmatched to any gene: 7. The CDR3 covers 13 residues. The CDR3 spells CASSQETSGPQYF. DNA of the CDR3: TGTGCCAGCAGCCAGGAGACTAGCGGTCCCCAGTATTTT.

This chain links TRBV5-1 with TRBJ1-1, with D possibly TRBD1 on 5 matching bases. V gave up 3 bases and J gave up 5 bases, with 17 bases separating them. This CDR3 is built from 15 residues. From germline, CDR1 is SGHRS and CDR2 YFSETQ. The CDR3 spells CASSSGPEGGTEAFF. CDR3 nucleotides: TGCGCCAGCAGCTCGGGGCCGGAGGGTGGGACTGAAGCTTTCTTT.

The chain uses TRBV13 and TRBJ2-1; D possibly corresponds to TRBD1 (6 bases). The germline V and J ends were trimmed by 5 bases and 9 bases, with 11 bases remaining between them. This CDR3 region has 12 residues. The germline V gene encodes CDR1 PRHDT and CDR2 FYEKMQ (reference sequence). DNA of the CDR3: TGTGCCAGCAGCCTATTAGGGGGTGAGCAGTTCTTC. Translation: CASSLLGGEQFF.

This chain connects TRBV20-1 to TRBJ1-1; D remains unclear. Trimming took 4 bases from V and 8 from J, leaving 11 bases between them. The CDR3 contains 11 residues. Per germline, CDR1 DFQATT and CDR2 SNEGSKA (reference sequence). CDR3 amino acids: CSATRHTEAFF. In DNA, the CDR3 is TGCAGTGCTACCAGACATACCGAAGCTTTCTTT.

This clone was detected once. The chain combines TRBV27 with TRBJ1-4; no reliable D call. The CDR3 is 14 amino acids. The germline V gene has CDR1 MNHEY and CDR2 SMNVEV (reference sequence). Trimming took 6 bases from V and 4 from J, leaving 12 bases between them. CDR3 nucleotides: TGTGCCAGCAGAGAGCGGGGTGGTAATGAAAAACTGTTTTTT. This gives the protein CASRERGGNEKLFF.